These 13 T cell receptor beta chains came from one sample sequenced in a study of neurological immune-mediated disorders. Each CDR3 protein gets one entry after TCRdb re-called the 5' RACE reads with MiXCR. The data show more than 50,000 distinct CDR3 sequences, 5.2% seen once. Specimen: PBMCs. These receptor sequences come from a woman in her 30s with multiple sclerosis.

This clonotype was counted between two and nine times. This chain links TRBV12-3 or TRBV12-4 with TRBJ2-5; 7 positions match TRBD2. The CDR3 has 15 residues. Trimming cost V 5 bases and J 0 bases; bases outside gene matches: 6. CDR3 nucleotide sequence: TGTGCCAGCAGTATGTCCGGGACTAACCAAGAGACCCAGTACTTC. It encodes CASSMSGTNQETQYF.

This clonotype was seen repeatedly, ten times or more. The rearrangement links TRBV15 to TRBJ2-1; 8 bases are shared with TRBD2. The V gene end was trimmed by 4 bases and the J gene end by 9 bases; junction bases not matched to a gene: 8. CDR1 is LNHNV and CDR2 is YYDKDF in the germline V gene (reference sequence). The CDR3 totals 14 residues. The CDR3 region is CATSTRGGAIEQFF. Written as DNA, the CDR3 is TGTGCCACCAGCACCCGGGGGGGCGCGATTGAGCAGTTCTTC.

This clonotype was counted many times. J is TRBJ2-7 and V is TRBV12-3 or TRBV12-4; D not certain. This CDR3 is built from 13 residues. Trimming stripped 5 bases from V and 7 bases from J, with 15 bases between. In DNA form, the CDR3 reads TGTGCCAGCAGTCGCAACGGGCCGAGGGAGCAGTACTTC. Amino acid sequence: CASSRNGPREQYF.

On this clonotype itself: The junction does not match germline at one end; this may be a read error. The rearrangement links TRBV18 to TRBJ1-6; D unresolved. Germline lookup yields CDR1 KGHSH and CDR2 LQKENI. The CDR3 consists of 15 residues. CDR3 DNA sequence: TGTGCCAGCTCACCTACGAGGAGCCGCGATTCACCCCTCAACTTT. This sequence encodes CASSPTRSRDSPLNF.

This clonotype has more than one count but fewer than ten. CDR3 DNA: TGTGCCAGCAGCCGGCGGACAGGGGCAAACACCGGGGAGCTGTTTTTT. Translating it yields CASSRRTGANTGELFF. This chain uses TRBV14 with TRBJ2-2, with 9 nucleotides matching TRBD1. The CDR3 is made up of 16 amino acids. Germline CDR1 SGHDN, CDR2 FVKESK. V lost 4 bases to trimming and J lost 2 bases; unmatched junction nucleotides: 5.

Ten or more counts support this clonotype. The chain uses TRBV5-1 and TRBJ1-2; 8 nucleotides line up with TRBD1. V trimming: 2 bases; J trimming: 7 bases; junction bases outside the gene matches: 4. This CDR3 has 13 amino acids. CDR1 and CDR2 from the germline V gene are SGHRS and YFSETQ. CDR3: CASSLGTGRGYTF. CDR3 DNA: TGCGCCAGCAGCTTAGGGACAGGTCGTGGCTACACCTTC.

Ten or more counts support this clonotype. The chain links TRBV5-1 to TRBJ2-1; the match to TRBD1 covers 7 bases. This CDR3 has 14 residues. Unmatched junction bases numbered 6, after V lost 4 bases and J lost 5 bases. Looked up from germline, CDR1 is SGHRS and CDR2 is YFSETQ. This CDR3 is CASSEGQPDNEQFF. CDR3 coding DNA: TGCGCCAGCAGCGAGGGACAGCCAGACAATGAGCAGTTCTTC.

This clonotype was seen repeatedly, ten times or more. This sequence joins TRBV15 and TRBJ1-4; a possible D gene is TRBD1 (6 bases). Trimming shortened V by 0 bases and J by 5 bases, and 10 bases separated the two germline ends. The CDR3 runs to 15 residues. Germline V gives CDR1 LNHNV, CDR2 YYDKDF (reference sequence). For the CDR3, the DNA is TGTGCCACCAGCAGAGAAGGGGGATTAAATGAAAAACTGTTTTTT. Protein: CATSREGGLNEKLFF.

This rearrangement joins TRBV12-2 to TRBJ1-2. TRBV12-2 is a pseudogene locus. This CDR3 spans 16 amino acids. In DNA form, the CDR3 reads TGTGCAAGTCGCTTAGCGCTAGTGGACGCTAACTATGGCTACACCTTC. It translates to CASRLALVDANYGYTF.

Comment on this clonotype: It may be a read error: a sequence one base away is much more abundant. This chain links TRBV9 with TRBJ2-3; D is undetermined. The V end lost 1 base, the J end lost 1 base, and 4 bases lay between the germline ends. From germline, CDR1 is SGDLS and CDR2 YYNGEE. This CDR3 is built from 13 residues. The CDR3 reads CASSVTGTDTQYF. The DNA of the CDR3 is TGTGCCAGCAGCGTAACTGGCACAGATACGCAGTATTTT.

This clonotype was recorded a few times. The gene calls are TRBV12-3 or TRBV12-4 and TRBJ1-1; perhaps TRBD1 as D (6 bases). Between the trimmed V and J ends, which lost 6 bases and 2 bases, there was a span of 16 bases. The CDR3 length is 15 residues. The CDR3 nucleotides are TGTGCCAGCAGCCACGACACAGGGTTCAACACTGAAGCTTTCTTT. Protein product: CASSHDTGFNTEAFF.

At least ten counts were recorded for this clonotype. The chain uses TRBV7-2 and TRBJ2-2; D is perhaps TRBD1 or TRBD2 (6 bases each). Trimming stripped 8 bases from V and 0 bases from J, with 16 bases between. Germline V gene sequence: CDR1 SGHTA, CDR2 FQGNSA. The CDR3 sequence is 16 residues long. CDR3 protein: CASQSPGATNTGELFF. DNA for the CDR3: TGTGCCAGCCAGAGTCCGGGGGCCACGAACACCGGGGAGCTGTTTTTT. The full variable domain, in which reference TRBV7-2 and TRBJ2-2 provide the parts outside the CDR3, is GAGVSQSPSNKVTEKGKDVELRCDPISGHTALYWYRQSLGQGLEFLIYFQGNSAPDKSGLPSDRFSAERTGGSVSTLTIQRTQQEDSAVYLCASQSPGATNTGELFFGEGSRLTVL.

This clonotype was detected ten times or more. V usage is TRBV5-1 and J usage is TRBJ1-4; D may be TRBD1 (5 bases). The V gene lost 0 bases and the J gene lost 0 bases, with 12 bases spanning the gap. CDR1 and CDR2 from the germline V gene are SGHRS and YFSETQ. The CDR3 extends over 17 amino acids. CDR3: CASSLEPGPSTNEKLFF. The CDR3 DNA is TGCGCCAGCAGCTTGGAACCGGGGCCTTCAACTAATGAAAAACTGTTTTTT.